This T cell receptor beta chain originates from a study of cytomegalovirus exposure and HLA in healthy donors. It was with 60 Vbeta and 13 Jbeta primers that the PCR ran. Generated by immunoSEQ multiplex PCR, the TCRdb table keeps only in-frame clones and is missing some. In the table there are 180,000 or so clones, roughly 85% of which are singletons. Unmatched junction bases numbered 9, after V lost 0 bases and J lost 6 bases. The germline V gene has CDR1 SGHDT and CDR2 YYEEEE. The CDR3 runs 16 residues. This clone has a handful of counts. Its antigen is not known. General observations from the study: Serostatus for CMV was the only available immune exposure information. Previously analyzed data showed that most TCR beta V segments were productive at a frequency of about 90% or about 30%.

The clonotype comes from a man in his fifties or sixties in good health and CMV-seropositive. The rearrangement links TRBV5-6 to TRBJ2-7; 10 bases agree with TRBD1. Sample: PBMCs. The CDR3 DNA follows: TGTGCCAGCAGCTTGGCCTTAGAGACAGGGGGCGGCGAGCAGTACTTC. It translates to CASSLALETGGGEQYF.